A selection of T cell receptor beta chains follows, all from one sample in a study of shared clonotypes between healthy human individuals. The assay was immunoSEQ multiplex PCR, and TCRdb's table has in-frame clones only and misses some. The sample has 2 million to 2.5 million clones; approximately 96% are singletons. The source material was naive CD4+ T cells sorted from blood. The receptors shown here come from a man in his late teens or twenties in good health. CDR3s leave out the opening cysteine and the closing phenylalanine or tryptophan. Each record gives: J gene, V gene, clone size, CDR3 protein. Only part of the rows carry a size: once, few, many, or a class if the clone is expanded.

>TRBJ2-3|TRBV10-1|-
ASSESGQVAQY
>TRBJ1-2|TRBV7-2|-
ASSLQGANGYT
>TRBJ1-5|TRBV19|-
ASSPDRLSNQPQH
>TRBJ1-5|TRBV5-1|-
ASSISGSNQPQH
>TRBJ1-2|TRBV5-1|-
ASSLSGSGGYT
>TRBJ2-7|TRBV19|-
ASSTAYEQY
>TRBJ2-2|TRBV5-4|once
ASSRRAILGELF
>TRBJ1-4|TRBV25-1|-
ASSELGAGQSEKLF
>TRBJ2-1|TRBV27|once
ASSSGLAGKLNEQF
>TRBJ2-1|TRBV6-1|-
ASSEGSATFYNEQF
>TRBJ2-5|TRBV2|-
ASRQGGGETQY
>TRBJ1-1|TRBV6-6|once
ASSRTQMNTEAF
>TRBJ2-7|TRBV11-2|-
ASSLGQWTGHSYEQY
>TRBJ2-3|TRBV5-1|-
ASSLRTDTDTQY
>TRBJ1-1|TRBV28|once
ASSLLLQEAF
>TRBJ1-1|TRBV19|once
ASRQGASEAF
>TRBJ2-3|TRBV7-2|-
ASSLMGQFTDTQY
>TRBJ1-1|TRBV7-9|-
ASRPWVADTEAF
>TRBJ2-7|TRBV6-5|-
ASSYSAVKYEQY
>TRBJ2-1|TRBV5-6|-
ASSFGQMTSYNEQF
>TRBJ2-1|TRBV28|-
ASSPYRDYNEQF
>TRBJ2-5|TRBV30|-
AWSDQGTEQY
>TRBJ2-1|TRBV11-3|-
ASSLEGSHNEQF
>TRBJ2-3|TRBV18|-
ASSPSSGGTDTQY
>TRBJ2-3|TRBV5-4|-
ASSQGGAGTDTQY
>TRBJ2-7|TRBV10-3|-
AISDDSTYEQY
>TRBJ2-5|TRBV2|-
ASSGLQLETQY
>TRBJ2-7|TRBV5-1|-
ASSLGPAYEQY
>TRBJ1-4|TRBV7-9|-
ASSSGQGVTNEKLF